The present T cell receptor beta chain was sequenced within a study of early T cells in non-severe SARS-CoV-2 infection. CDR1 and CDR2 from the germline V gene are SGHRS and YFSETQ. This CDR3 is 16 amino acids long. V was clipped by 4 bases and J by 5 bases; unmatched bases: 11. Individual cDNA molecules received unique molecular identifiers. TCRdb passed the 5' RACE reads through MiXCR, listing each CDR3 protein once. The table records some 88,000 distinct CDR3 sequences, around 16% of them present only once. This chain links TRBV5-1 with TRBJ2-5, with 10 bases that match TRBD1. This material consisted of whole blood, taken at baseline. The source of this sequence is an adult who was a healthcare worker with PCR-confirmed SARS-CoV-2 infection or an uninfected control (not recorded which). CDR3 coding DNA: TGCGCCAGCAGCGCCGGCCCAGACAGGGGGCGGGAGACCCAGTACTTC. It codes for CASSAGPDRGRETQYF.